This T cell receptor (beta chain) appears in the sequencing data of a study of human T cells and chemical hapten exposure (dated by TCRdb to the early 2020s). Background for the entire study: Libraries were pooled for sequencing, and variation in per-sample TCR yields was attributed mainly to small differences in library volumes within the pool. This study followed changes in the peripheral blood TCR repertoire in vivo during primary and secondary sensitization of alopecia patients to the hapten diphenylcyclopropenone (DPC). From each blood RNA sample, both TCR alpha and TCR beta chains were sequenced. Paper-wide results and their limitations: After repeated subsampling, changes were observed in the strength of the expansion versus patch-test correlation and in the threshold at which the correlation became significant. DPC sensitization did not change the number of TCRs with a frequency above 1 in 1000, and there was no evidence of changes in global repertoire structure.

In the germline V gene (reference sequence), CDR1 corresponds to SEHNR and CDR2 to FQNEAQ. The CDR3 holds 13 amino acids from the cysteine to the phenylalanine. The DNA shown is the 39-base CDR3, in frame from base 1. V is cut by 1 base and J by 4 bases, and the space between the germline ends is 7 bases. This clonotype was counted many times. Its antigen remains undetermined. The sample holds no much larger clone one base away, and base qualities are not on file. Libraries came from 5' RACE. Sequencer: Illumina MiSeq. During library preparation, unique molecular identifiers were attached to individual cDNA molecules so that TCRs could be counted quantitatively and reproducibly. From the authors' description of their analysis: A median of about 89,000 TCRs per sample was observed, with a range of about 23,224 to 700,000. The Decombinator software suite was used to annotate V, J and CDR3 in the TCR reads. For the PS versus PT1 abundance plots, all samples were subsampled to the same number of TCRs (28,000). TCRs were defined as expanded if absent before sensitization and observed at least eight times at the 2-week time point. Clones were called with MiXCR by TCRdb after fastp trimmed the public reads at Q25, and only in-frame beta chains were retained. Identical CDR3 proteins give one entry, which carries the most common genes and DNA. TCRdb's processing, not the study's, gives the V and J calls here. Recorded for this sample are approximately 150,000 distinct CDR3 sequences; roughly 4% of them occurred a single time. Over 1.1% of the sample is taken by the ten largest.

Unfractionated whole blood was collected in Tempus Blood RNA tubes, and total RNA was extracted from that blood. About five healthy volunteers acted as controls for TCR sequencing and had blood drawn at day 0, 2 weeks and 6 weeks. The V gene is TRBV7-9 and the J gene is TRBJ1-1; the D gene assignment is ambiguous. This TCR came from a female donor in good health. The CDR3 corresponds to CASSLGGATEAFF. The DNA sequence reads TGTGCCAGCAGCTTAGGGGGAGCCACTGAAGCTTTCTTT.